The 13 T cell receptor beta chains presented below share a single source sample, sequenced in a study of tumor-infiltrating lymphocytes in primary liver carcinoma. The tissue used was unsorted bulk material of about 19-34 mg. RNA and DNA were co-extracted from it with the AllPrep DNA/RNA mini kit. Total RNA (about 500 ng) served as template for TCR beta cDNA synthesis primed by a constant-region primer. Employing slightly modified ARM-PCR, three nested multiplex PCR rounds were run, and these gave rise to the TCR beta libraries. The first two PCR rounds used TRBV1-TRBV30 primers with a Cbeta primer, 9 to 11 cycles each. TCRdb redid the calling of the multiplex PCR reads with MiXCR, one entry per CDR3 protein. Among approximately 110,000 distinct CDR3 sequences listed, around 83% were seen once. The sequenced sample consisted of liver tumor tissue from sampling region 3. Subset here: tumor region T3, left-lateral pole. These receptors all come from a man aged 40-49 years with primary liver carcinoma and hepatitis B virus infection.

A word on this clonotype: The germline gene is not matched at one end of the junction; a read error may be the cause. CDR3 DNA sequence: TGTGCCATCTGTTTAGCGGGAACTGAAAAATTGTTTTTT. This gives the protein CAICLAGTEKLFF. The V gene is TRBV12-3 or TRBV12-4, the J gene TRBJ1-4; D gene unclear. The CDR3 totals 13 residues.

Worth noting for this clonotype: An end of the junction does not agree with germline; a read error may underlie this. The chain combines TRBV11-2 with TRBJ2-1; maybe TRBD1 (5 bases). CDR1 and CDR2 from the germline V gene are SGHAT and FQNNGV. The CDR3 spans 17 residues. CDR3 DNA: TGTGCCGGCAGTTTAGATAGGGGCGAGAGGTTCTACAATGAGCAGTTCTTC. Its translation: CAGSLDRGERFYNEQFF.

Worth noting for this clonotype: The conserved phenylalanine or tryptophan is not found at the CDR3 terminus, so this likely reflects a read error. This sequence joins TRBV28 and TRBJ2-2, with D perhaps TRBD1 or TRBD2 (5 bases each). This CDR3 comprises 13 residues. V was trimmed by 3 bases and J by 6 bases, leaving 8 bases between them. Per the germline V gene, CDR1 is MDHEN and CDR2 is SYDVKM. In nucleotides, the CDR3 is TGTGCCAGCAGTTTGGGGACGTCCGGGGAGCTGTTTCTT. This codes for CASSLGTSGELFL.

As regards this clonotype: A read error is possible here, since a much larger clone lies one base away. The chain carries TRBV28 and TRBJ2-5; D might be TRBD1 (6 bases). V lost 8 bases and J lost 4, with 23 bases in between. Germline CDR1 reads MDHEN; CDR2 reads SYDVKM. There are 16 residues in the CDR3. CDR3 nucleotide sequence: TGTGCCAGCGGGCAGGGGCCAATGAGGGGGAGAGAGACCCAGTACTTC. Its translation is CASGQGPMRGRETQYF.

About this clonotype itself: At one of its ends the junction is not consistent with the germline gene, which may arise from a read error. This chain uses TRBV4-3 with TRBJ1-2, with D possibly TRBD1 on 5 matching bases. Germline CDR1 LGHNA, CDR2 YSLEER. This CDR3 is 15 amino acids long. CDR3 sequence: CASSQSPGGSHGYTF. The CDR3 nucleotides read TGTGCCAGCAGCCAGAGTCCCGGGGGATCCCATGGTTACACCTTC.

This clonotype has at least ten counts. The genes are TRBV28 and TRBJ2-1; D possibly uses TRBD1 or TRBD2 (6 bases each). The length of the CDR3 is 15 residues. The germline V and J ends were trimmed by 5 bases and 7 bases, with 18 bases remaining between them. Germline V gene data show CDR1 as MDHEN and CDR2 as SYDVKM. The CDR3 region is CASSTSGGPWNEQFF. CDR3 bases: TGTGCCAGCAGTACCAGTGGGGGGCCTTGGAATGAGCAGTTCTTC.

In its sample, this clonotype was seen once. The chain uses TRBV6-2 or TRBV6-3 and TRBJ2-7; D may be TRBD1 or TRBD2 (6 bases each). The J call may not be correct, given that the DNA end is closer to TRBJ2-1. Germline CDR1 reads MNHEY; CDR2 reads SVGEGT. The CDR3 contains 13 residues. Here the CDR3 DNA reads TGTGCCAGCAGTCTAGTACAGGGAGGCGAACAGTTCTTC. Protein product: CASSLVQGGEQFF.

About this clonotype: One end of the junction fails to match germline, which may point to a read error. The chain links TRBV29-1 to TRBJ2-5; 9 bases agree with TRBD1. Germline CDR1 is SQVTM and CDR2 is ANQGSEA. The CDR3 has 14 residues. The CDR3 here is CSVSGTGIYVTQYF. As DNA, the CDR3 is TGCAGCGTCTCCGGGACAGGGATTTATGTGACCCAGTATTTC.

Remarks on this clonotype: An end of the junction does not agree with germline; a read error may underlie this. The V and J genes are TRBV7-8 and TRBJ2-6; 11 bases are a match to TRBD1. The CDR3 spans 16 residues. From germline, CDR1 is SGHVS and CDR2 FQNEAQ. This chain's CDR3 is CASSFGQGAGVNVLTF. CDR3 nucleotides: TGTGCCAGCAGTTTCGGACAGGGGGCCGGGGTCAACGTCCTGACTTTC.

Details on this clonotype: One base away lies a much larger clone, so this may be a sequencing read error. CDR3 DNA sequence: TGCGCCAGCAGCTTGGAAAGCCCTGGGGCCAACGTCCTGACTTTC. Its translation: CASSLESPGANVLTF. The chain combines TRBV5-1 with TRBJ2-6; the D is unclear. Germline V lookup: CDR1 SGHRS, CDR2 YFSETQ. The CDR3 runs 15 residues. V was cut by 0 bases and J by 2 bases, with 6 bases left in between.

As for this clonotype: One junction end does not reproduce the germline sequence, and a read error may be involved. The genes are TRBV5-1 and TRBJ2-1, with D possibly matching TRBD2 (7 bases). The CDR3 is made up of 16 amino acids. Germline V gene lookup returns CDR1 SGHRS and CDR2 YFSETQ. CDR3 loop: CASSSTGGSRYNEQFF. CDR3 nucleotide sequence: TGCGCCAGCAGCTCGACAGGCGGGAGTAGATACAATGAGCAATTCTTC.

On this clonotype: The junction does not match germline at one end; this may be a read error. The genes are TRBV11-3 and TRBJ1-5, with no clear D. This CDR3 has 15 residues. Germline V gene sequence: CDR1 SGHNT, CDR2 YENEEA. CDR3 DNA: TGTGCCAGCACCTTAGATCTGGGTGTGGCTCATCCCCAGCATTTT. Its translation is CASTLDLGVAHPQHF.

Regarding this clonotype: At one boundary the junction diverges from the germline segment, which might be a read error. This chain connects TRBV28 to TRBJ2-1; 11 bases map to TRBD1. The CDR3 consists of 16 residues. Germline values: CDR1 MDHEN, CDR2 SYDVKM. CDR3 coding DNA: TGTGCCAGCAGCCCTACGGGACAGGGGGGCTCCAATGATCAGTTCTTC. Residues: CASSPTGQGGSNDQFF.